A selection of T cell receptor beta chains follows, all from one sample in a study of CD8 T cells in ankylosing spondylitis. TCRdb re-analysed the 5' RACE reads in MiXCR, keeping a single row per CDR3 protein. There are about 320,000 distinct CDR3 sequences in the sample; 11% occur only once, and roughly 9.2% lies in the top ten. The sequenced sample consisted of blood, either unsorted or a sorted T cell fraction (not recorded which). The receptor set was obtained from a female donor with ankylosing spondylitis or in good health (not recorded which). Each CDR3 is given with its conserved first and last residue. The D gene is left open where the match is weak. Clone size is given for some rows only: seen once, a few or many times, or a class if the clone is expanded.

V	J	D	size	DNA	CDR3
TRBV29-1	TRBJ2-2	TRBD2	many	TGCAGCGTTGGGTCTAGCGGGAGGTCCGACACCGGGGAGCTGTTTTTT	CSVGSSGRSDTGELFF
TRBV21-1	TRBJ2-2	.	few	TGTGCCAGCAGCATAAACGGACAGGGAGGATTCACGCCTGTTGGGACCGGGGAGCTGTTTTTT	CASSINGQGGFTPVGTGELFF
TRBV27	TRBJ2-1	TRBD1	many	TGTGCCAGCACCCTAACATCCGGGACAGGGCCTATTGGCTCCTACAATGAGCAGTTCTTC	CASTLTSGTGPIGSYNEQFF
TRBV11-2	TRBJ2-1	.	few	TGTGCCAGCAGCTTTCCGGGACCTAAGGGCAATGAGCAGTTCTTC	CASSFPGPKGNEQFF
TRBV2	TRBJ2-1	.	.	TGTGCCAGCAGTGAGTTCCTCAATGAGCAGTTCTTC	CASSEFLNEQFF
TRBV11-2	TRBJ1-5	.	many	TGTGCCAGCAGCTTAGGGGGGAGAGGGAGCAATCAGCCCCAGCATTTT	CASSLGGRGSNQPQHF
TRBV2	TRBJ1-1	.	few	TGTGCCGCAGCCTTTGCGTCTGACACTGAAGCTTTCTTT	CAAAFASDTEAFF
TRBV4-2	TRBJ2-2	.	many	TGTGCCAGCACCCCAAGCGGGTTGGACGGGGAGCTGTTTTTT	CASTPSGLDGELFF
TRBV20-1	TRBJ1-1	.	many	TGCAGTGCCAGAGCCGGGGGATACACTGAAGCTTTCTTT	CSARAGGYTEAFF
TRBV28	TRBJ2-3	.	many	TGTGCCAGCAGGCCCCGAGGGGCAGATACGCAGTATTTT	CASRPRGADTQYF
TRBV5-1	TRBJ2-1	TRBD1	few	TGCGCCAGCACCCGGGACAGGACTGTGGATGAGCAGTTCTTC	CASTRDRTVDEQFF
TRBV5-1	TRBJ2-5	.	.	TGCGCCAGCAGCTTGGGAGTCAGCCTGCAAGAGACCCAGTACTTC	CASSLGVSLQETQYF
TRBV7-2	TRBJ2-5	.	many	TGTGCCAGCAGCTTAGACGGGGGTTACGGCCAAGAGACCCAGTACTTC	CASSLDGGYGQETQYF
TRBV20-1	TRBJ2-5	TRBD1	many	TGCAGTGCTACCGGGACAGGGGGCTTGGAGACCCAGTACTTC	CSATGTGGLETQYF
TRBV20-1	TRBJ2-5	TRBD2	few	TGCAGTGCTACTATACTAGCGGGGGAGACCCAGTACTTC	CSATILAGETQYF
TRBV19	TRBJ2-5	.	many	TGTGCCAGAGGACAGTGCGCGAAAAAAGAGACCCAGTACTTC	CARGQCAKKETQYF
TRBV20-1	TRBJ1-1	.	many	TGCAGTGCTAGAGATCCAGGGGCCGGTTCAACTGAAGCTTTCTTT	CSARDPGAGSTEAFF
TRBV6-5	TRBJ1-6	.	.	TGTGCCAGCAGTTACTCGATACGACGGCTTCTTTCACCCCTCCACTTT	CASSYSIRRLLSPLHF
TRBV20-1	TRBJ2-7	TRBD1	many	TGCAGTGCTCCCGGGACAGGGGGCAATTACGAGCAGTACTTC	CSAPGTGGNYEQYF
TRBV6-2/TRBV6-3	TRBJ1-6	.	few	TGTGCCAGCAGACTCCCTATTATGAGGAGTGCCGGGGGATCACCCCTCCACTTT	CASRLPIMRSAGGSPLHF
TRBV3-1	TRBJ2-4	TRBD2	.	TGTGCCTGCAGCAAGACTAGCGGGGGACTAGCCAAAAACATTCAGTACTTC	CACSKTSGGLAKNIQYF
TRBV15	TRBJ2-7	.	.	TGTGCCACCGGGGGTCAGTCCTACGAGCAGTACTTC	CATGGQSYEQYF
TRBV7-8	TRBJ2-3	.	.	TGTGCCAGCAGCTTAGCGCCCCGGGGGTCGGCGGATACGCAGTATTTT	CASSLAPRGSADTQYF
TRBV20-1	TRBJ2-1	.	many	TGCAGTGCACCCCATGATCGACTAGACCAGGGTGAGCAGTTCTTC	CSAPHDRLDQGEQFF
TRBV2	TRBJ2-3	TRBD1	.	TGTGCCACATACCGGAGAGGACAGGGAGGAACAGATACGCAGTATTTT	CATYRRGQGGTDTQYF
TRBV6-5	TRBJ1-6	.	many	TGTGCCAGCAGTTACTCATCGGGACTGTTCAATTCACCCCTCCACTTT	CASSYSSGLFNSPLHF
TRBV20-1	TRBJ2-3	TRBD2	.	TGCAGTGCTCCCAGCGGGGGAGCCACAGATACGCAGTATTTT	CSAPSGGATDTQYF
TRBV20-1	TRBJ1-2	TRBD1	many	TGCAGTGCCCTGGACAGGGGGGCGGAGGACGGCTATGGCTACACCTTC	CSALDRGAEDGYGYTF
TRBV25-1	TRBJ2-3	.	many	TGTGCCAGCGCGATCACAGGGCCAGATACGCAGTATTTT	CASAITGPDTQYF
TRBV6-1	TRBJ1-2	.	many	TGTGCCAGCGATCCCGGGACCCTCTATGGCTACACCTTC	CASDPGTLYGYTF
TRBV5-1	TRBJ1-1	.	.	TGCGCCAGCAGCTTGCAGGGGTCGAACACTGAAGCTTTCTTT	CASSLQGSNTEAFF
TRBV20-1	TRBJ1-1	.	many	TGCAGTGCCCGTGGGTACATGAACACTGAAGCTTTCTTT	CSARGYMNTEAFF
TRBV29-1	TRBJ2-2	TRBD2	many	TGCAGCGTTGATAGCGGGAGTGGACCCGGGGAGCTGTTTTTT	CSVDSGSGPGELFF
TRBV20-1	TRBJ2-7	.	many	TGCAGTGCCAGGCGGGTGGCGGAGCAGTACTTC	CSARRVAEQYF
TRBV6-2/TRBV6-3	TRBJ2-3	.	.	TGTGCCAGCAGGGCGTGGCGCACAGATACGCAGTATTTT	CASRAWRTDTQYF
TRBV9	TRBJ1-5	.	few	TGTGCCAGCAGCGCAGACTTGAGCAATCAGCCCCAGCATTTT	CASSADLSNQPQHF
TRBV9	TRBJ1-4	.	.	TGTGCCAGCAGCGGGGGAACTAATGAAAAACTGTTTTTT	CASSGGTNEKLFF
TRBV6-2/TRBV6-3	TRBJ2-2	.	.	TGTGCCAGCAGCCCTTTCTACTCCCAAGGAAACACCGGGGAGCTGTTTTTT	CASSPFYSQGNTGELFF
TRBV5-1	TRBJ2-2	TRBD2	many	TGCGCCAGCACAACTAGCGGGGGGGCCGACACCGGGGAGCTGTTTTTT	CASTTSGGADTGELFF
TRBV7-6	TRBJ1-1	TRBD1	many	TGTGCCAGCAGCGCCCGACAGGGGTCTGAAGCTTTCTTT	CASSARQGSEAFF
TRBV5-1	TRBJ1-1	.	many	TGCGCCAGCAGCCGCCAGGGGAGAGGGGACACTGAAGCTTTCTTT	CASSRQGRGDTEAFF
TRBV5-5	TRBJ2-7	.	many	TGTGCCAGCAGCTTAGGTCAGGGAGGCGACGAGCAGTACTTC	CASSLGQGGDEQYF
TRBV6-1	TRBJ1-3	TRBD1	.	TGTGCCGGCACGTCGGCAGGGGGCGGAAACACCATATATTTT	CAGTSAGGGNTIYF
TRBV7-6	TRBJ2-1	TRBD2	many	TGTGCCAGCAGCTCTAGCGGGTGGGAGCAGTTCTTC	CASSSSGWEQFF
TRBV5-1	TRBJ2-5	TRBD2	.	TGCGCCAGCAGCTTCCGGACTAGCGGGGGTGGGGAGACCCAGTACTTC	CASSFRTSGGGETQYF
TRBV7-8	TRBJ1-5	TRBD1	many	TGTGCCAGCAGCCCAACAGGGGGCCGTCAGCCCCAGCATTTT	CASSPTGGRQPQHF
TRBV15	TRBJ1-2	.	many	TGTGCCACCAGCAGATTTCCCGACAGAGCCTCCGGAACTAACTATGGCTACACCTTC	CATSRFPDRASGTNYGYTF
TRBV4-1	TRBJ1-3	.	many	TGCGCCAGCAGCCAAGACCCCTCGGGGTACTCTGGAAACACCATATATTTT	CASSQDPSGYSGNTIYF
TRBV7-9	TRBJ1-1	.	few	TGTGCCAGCAGCTTCTCACAGGCTTCGACTGAAGCTTTCTTT	CASSFSQASTEAFF
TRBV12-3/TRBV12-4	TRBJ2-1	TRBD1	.	TGTGCCAGCTGTCCGACAGGGGTGCACTTCCGGTACTACAATGAGCAGTTCTTC	CASCPTGVHFRYYNEQFF
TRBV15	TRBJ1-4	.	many	TGTGCCACCAGCACCGAACAGGATTTGGTTGAAGGAACTAATGAAAAACTGTTTTTT	CATSTEQDLVEGTNEKLFF
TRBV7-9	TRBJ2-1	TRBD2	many	TGTGCCAGCAGAGGTGGGAGGGCCAATGAGCAGTTCTTC	CASRGGRANEQFF
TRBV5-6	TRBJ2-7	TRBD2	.	TGTGCCAGCAGCGGTACTAGCGCTAACTCCTACGAGCAGTACTTC	CASSGTSANSYEQYF
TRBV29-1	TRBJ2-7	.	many	TGCAGCGTCCAGAACCCAGGCTACGAGCAGTACTTC	CSVQNPGYEQYF